The next 3 T cell receptor beta chains were all read from a single sample in a study of T cell repertoires in aging, cancer and after chemotherapy. Rearranged V-D-J TRB sequences were amplified with a mixed TRB-A/B primer pool. TCRdb analysed the multiplex PCR reads with MiXCR anew, one entry per CDR3 protein. The sample includes about 2,500 distinct CDR3 sequences, 22% of them seen just once. Peripheral blood genomic DNA, not sorted cells or RNA, was the template. Specimen: blood. The receptors come from a human donor with a blood cancer.

In DNA form, the CDR3 reads TGTGCCAGCAGCCTCTCTAGCGACTCCTACAATGAGCAGTTCTTC. It codes for CASSLSSDSYNEQFF. The rearrangement uses TRBV7-2 and TRBJ2-1; a possible D gene is TRBD2 (6 bases). The V and J ends lost 5 bases and 0 bases respectively, with 11 bases between them. The CDR3 spans 15 residues. CDR1 is SGHTA and CDR2 is FQGNSA in the germline V gene.

This clonotype is categorized as medium-sized. This chain links TRBV18 with TRBJ1-4; D unclear. Trimming removed 5 bases at V and 7 bases at J, with 11 bases between. CDR1 and CDR2 from the germline V gene are KGHSH and LQKENI. The CDR3 length is 13 residues. The CDR3 DNA sequence: TGTGCCAGCTCATCCCAGACACGTGAAAAACTGTTTTTT. Translation gives CASSSQTREKLFF.

This clonotype is medium-sized (0.01 to 0.1%) within its sample. This chain connects TRBV10-3 to TRBJ2-5; 11 bases are shared with TRBD2. J was trimmed by 2 bases and V by 5 bases; bases with no gene match: 4. Germline V gives CDR1 ENHRY, CDR2 SYGVKD. This CDR3 is 15 amino acids long. CDR3 sequence: CAISSGTSGQETQYF. The DNA of the CDR3 is TGTGCCATCAGTTCCGGGACTAGCGGACAAGAGACCCAGTACTTC.